These 14 T cell receptor beta chains came from one sample sequenced in a study of blood T cell repertoires in COVID-19 (dated by TCRdb to between 2020 and 2021). Receptor libraries were prepared by the immunoSEQ multiplex PCR assay. What TCRdb holds here is the immuneACCESS table cut down to in-frame rearrangements. Part of the clones is not present; checked against another copy, under half of the missing clones reflect an unresolved V gene, and the others are unexplained. Here the sample has some 180,000 clones; approximately 85% occur a single time. 5% to 8% of the sample comes from the top ten. Sequencing used PBMCs or T cells enriched from blood (not recorded which). These receptors were collected from a man aged 40-49 years who had recovered from COVID-19.

In nucleotides, the CDR3 is TGCAGCGCGATACAGGGCACTGAAGCTTTCTTT. Its protein product is CSAIQGTEAFF. This rearrangement joins TRBV29-1 to TRBJ1-1, with D tentatively TRBD1 (6 bases). Germline V gene data show CDR1 as SQVTM and CDR2 as ANQGSEA. The CDR3 sequence is 11 residues long. Between the trimmed V and J ends, which lost 7 bases and 4 bases, there was a span of 10 bases.

This clone occurred a few times. The genes are TRBV5-1 and TRBJ1-2; 7 bases match TRBD1. The CDR3 spans 14 residues. V shed 2 bases, J shed 6 bases, and the junction held 7 bases outside the gene matches. CDR1 is SGHRS, CDR2 YFSETQ, per germline. The CDR3 here is CASSFAGQKNGYTF. The CDR3, as DNA: TGCGCCAGCAGCTTCGCGGGACAGAAAAATGGCTACACCTTC. Drawing the rest from reference TRBV5-1 and TRBJ1-2, the complete variable domain is KAGVTQTPRYLIKTRGQQVTLSCSPISGHRSVSWYQQTPGQGLQFLFEYFSETQRNKGNFPGRFSGRQFSNSRSEMNVSTLELGDSALYLCASSFAGQKNGYTFGSGTRLTVV.

The genes are TRBV19 and TRBJ2-2; TRBD2 matches 7 bases. Germline CDR1 LNHDA, CDR2 SQIVND (reference sequence). The ends lost 11 bases at V and 10 bases at J; junction bases unmatched: 13. This CDR3 is 13 amino acids long. Written as DNA, the CDR3 is TGTGCCGCCGATATGGGAAGCGGGGCGGAGCTGTTTTTT. This gives the protein CAADMGSGAELFF.

This rearrangement joins TRBV7-6 to TRBJ2-7; weak D call: TRBD1 (5 bases). Germline values: CDR1 SGHVS, CDR2 FNYEAQ. The V and J ends lost 0 bases and 2 bases respectively, with 8 bases between them. This CDR3 spans 14 amino acids. The CDR3 DNA is TGTGCCAGCAGCTTAGCAACAGGAACCTACGAGCAGTACTTC. It yields the protein CASSLATGTYEQYF.

This sequence joins TRBV5-1 and TRBJ1-1, with D maybe TRBD1 (6 bases). CDR1 and CDR2 (germline): SGHRS, YFSETQ. The V end lost 1 base, the J end lost 2 bases, and 15 bases lay between the germline ends. The CDR3 runs to 16 residues. The CDR3 loop is CASSLTGQRINTEAFF. In DNA, the CDR3 is TGCGCCAGCAGCTTGACCGGACAGCGCATCAACACTGAAGCTTTCTTT.

The rearrangement joins TRBV13 to TRBJ1-4; 7 bases agree with TRBD1. With V trimmed by 0 bases and J by 8 bases, 9 bases remained unmatched. The CDR3 is 16 amino acids. The germline gives CDR1 PRHDT, CDR2 FYEKMQ (reference sequence). The CDR3, as DNA: TGTGCCAGCAGCTTAGGCGGGACCCGACAGGGAGAAAAACTGTTTTTT. Translating gives CASSLGGTRQGEKLFF.

The chain couples TRBV30 to TRBJ1-4; D is ambiguous. This CDR3 region has 12 residues. Trimming left V 8 bases short and J 9 bases short, with 16 bases between. CDR1 is GTSNPN, CDR2 SVGIG, per germline (reference sequence). The chain's CDR3 is CAGDATPKKLFF. CDR3 DNA: TGTGCCGGAGACGCCACCCCGAAAAAACTGTTTTTT.

The chain combines TRBV11-3 with TRBJ1-4, with D unresolved. The germline V and J ends were trimmed by 6 bases and 0 bases, with 11 bases remaining between them. Germline loops: CDR1 SGHNT, CDR2 YENEEA. The CDR3 runs 15 residues. The CDR3 loop reads CASSRSEATNEKLFF. The CDR3 region has the DNA TGTGCCAGCAGTCGTTCGGAGGCAACTAATGAAAAACTGTTTTTT.

Written as DNA, the CDR3 is TGTGCCAGCAGTTTGGGCGATACGCAGTATTTT. Translated, it gives CASSLGDTQYF. V gene TRBV12-3 or TRBV12-4 combines with J gene TRBJ2-3; D not resolved. This CDR3 is built from 11 residues. V lost 3 bases and J 6 bases, leaving 4 bases between the germline ends.

This clone was seen ten or more times. The V gene is TRBV7-3, the J gene TRBJ2-2; possible D gene TRBD2, 5 bases. CDR3 length: 13 residues. Germline V gene sequence: CDR1 SGHTA, CDR2 FQGTGA. Trimming took 5 bases from V and 4 from J, leaving 8 bases between them. The CDR3 coding sequence is TGTGCCAGCAGCCCCGCGGGCACCGGGGAGCTGTTTTTT. This encodes CASSPAGTGELFF.

This chain uses TRBV27 with TRBJ1-1; 8 positions match TRBD1. Germline V lookup: CDR1 MNHEY, CDR2 SMNVEV (reference sequence). The CDR3 covers 14 residues. The V and J ends lost 7 bases and 1 base, in that order; junction bases with no gene match: 5. CDR3 amino acids: CASKPGQANTEAFF. The CDR3 DNA sequence: TGTGCCAGCAAACCGGGACAGGCGAACACTGAAGCTTTCTTT.

This clone was seen more than once but under ten times. The chain links TRBV2 to TRBJ2-2; TRBD1 might be the D (6 bases). The V and J ends lost 6 bases and 7 bases respectively, with 12 bases between them. This CDR3 is built from 13 residues. Germline lookup yields CDR1 SNHLY and CDR2 FYNNEI. The CDR3, as DNA: TGTGCCAGCAGCAACAGGGTGAACGGGGAGCTGTTTTTT. Protein: CASSNRVNGELFF.

The V call is TRBV20-1, the J call TRBJ2-1; 8 bases agree with TRBD2. Germline V gene lookup returns CDR1 DFQATT and CDR2 SNEGSKA (reference sequence). Losses at the gene ends were 3 bases for V and 4 bases for J; bases not matched to a gene: 8. The CDR3 spans 15 residues. The DNA for the CDR3 is TGCAGTGCTAGTTCGGCGGGGGGCGAGTACAATGAGCAGTTCTTC. It translates to CSASSAGGEYNEQFF.

The rearrangement uses TRBV28 and TRBJ2-2, with 7 bases identical to TRBD1. With 2 bases clipped from V and 7 bases from J, the junction kept 13 bases outside the gene matches. The CDR3 has 17 residues. Germline values: CDR1 MDHEN, CDR2 SYDVKM. Written as DNA, the CDR3 is TGTGCCAGCAGTTTACCGGGGCTAGGGGGCCAAGGCGGGGAGCTGTTTTTT. Translated, it gives CASSLPGLGGQGGELFF.